The 15 T cell receptor beta chains below come from one sample, sequenced in a study of Ad26.COV2.S vaccination and SARS-CoV-2 variants. Using immunoSEQ multiplex PCR, the repertoire was profiled, and TCRdb retains in-frame clones only, with some absent. The sample holds roughly 700,000 clones; about 89% are singletons and the top ten take approximately 1.5%. Treatment given: over 15 received Ad26.COV2.S at low or high dose, single or two shots; about 5 received placebo; per-sample allocation not given. Samples were taken on day 63 after the first vaccine or placebo injection. Sample: peripheral blood, taken in a trial of Ad26.COV2.S vaccine versus placebo. The receptor source for this set is a person between 18 and 65 years old who received the Ad26.COV2.S COVID-19 vaccine or a placebo.

Of note for this clone: A much more abundant neighbour one base away suggests this may be a read error. This chain connects TRBV12-3 or TRBV12-4 to TRBJ1-2; 8 bases line up with TRBD1. Trimming took 6 bases from V and 5 from J; bases not matched to a gene: 2. This CDR3 is 12 amino acids long. DNA for the CDR3: TGTGCCAGCAGGGACAGGGATTATGGCTACACCTTC. Translating gives CASRDRDYGYTF.

The chain is built from TRBV6-5 and TRBJ2-7, with D possibly being TRBD1 (6 bases). Germline assignment: CDR1 MNHEY and CDR2 SVGAGI. Trimming stripped 5 bases from V and 3 bases from J, with 14 bases between. This CDR3 has 14 amino acids. As DNA, the CDR3 is TGTGCCAGCAGTCTCAAGGACAGCCGCTACGAGCAGTACTTC. Translation: CASSLKDSRYEQYF.

The chain employs TRBV6-2 or TRBV6-3 and TRBJ2-3; 11 bases are a match to TRBD2. The CDR3 extends over 15 amino acids. Looked up from germline, CDR1 is MNHEY and CDR2 is SVGEGT. V lost 2 bases and J lost 6; bases outside the gene matches: 4. CDR3 sequence (DNA): TGTGCCAGCAGTTACGGGACTAGCGGCTCGGATACGCAGTATTTT. Translation: CASSYGTSGSDTQYF.

V gene TRBV7-9 combines with J gene TRBJ2-7; 12 nucleotides line up with TRBD2. Unmatched junction bases numbered 4, after V lost 5 bases and J lost 5 bases. Germline CDR1 SEHNR, CDR2 FQNEAQ (reference sequence). The CDR3 has 14 residues. The CDR3 spells CASSLTSGGNEQYF. The CDR3 DNA reads TGTGCCAGCAGCCTGACTAGCGGGGGCAACGAGCAGTACTTC.

The chain combines TRBV6-6 with TRBJ2-2; D possibly corresponds to TRBD2 (5 bases). The CDR3 has 13 amino acids. Trimming stripped 7 bases from V and 0 bases from J, with 6 bases between. Germline V gene sequence: CDR1 MNHNY, CDR2 SVGAGI (reference sequence). This CDR3 reads CASIGANTGELFF. CDR3 DNA sequence: TGTGCCAGCATCGGGGCGAACACCGGGGAGCTGTTTTTT.

The chain employs TRBV5-6 and TRBJ1-2; D is possibly TRBD1 (6 bases). The CDR3 consists of 14 residues. Germline V CDR1 and CDR2: SGHDT, YYEEEE. The V and J ends lost 2 bases and 8 bases respectively, with 16 bases between them. The CDR3 protein is CASSFDDRSTGYTF. CDR3 in DNA: TGTGCCAGCAGCTTCGACGACAGGTCTACCGGCTACACCTTC. The entire variable domain, with the rest obtained from reference TRBV5-6 and TRBJ1-2, is as follows: DAGVTQSPTHLIKTRGQQVTLRCSPKSGHDTVSWYQQALGQGPQFIFQYYEEEERQRGNFPDRFSGHQFPNYSSELNVNALLLGDSALYLCASSFDDRSTGYTFGSGTRLTVV.

The J gene is TRBJ1-6, the V gene TRBV4-1; 7 bases align to TRBD1. From germline, CDR1 is MGHRA and CDR2 YSYEKL. J lost 7 bases, V lost 2 bases, and 5 bases had no gene match. This CDR3 contains 15 residues. In DNA, the CDR3 is TGCGCCAGCAGCCAACGGGACAGAAGGAATTCACCCCTCCACTTT. Its protein product is CASSQRDRRNSPLHF.

CDR3 amino acids: CASSPTALFEQYF. CDR3 coding DNA: TGTGCCAGCAGTCCTACGGCCCTCTTTGAGCAGTACTTC. This rearrangement joins TRBV6-5 to TRBJ2-7; D is uncertain. The germline CDR1 and CDR2 sequences are MNHEY and SVGAGI. V shed 5 bases and J shed 7 bases, with 15 bases lying between them. CDR3 length: 13 residues.

As for this clone: Other DNA sequences in the sample encode the same CDR3. This rearrangement joins TRBV7-2 to TRBJ2-7, with D possibly matching TRBD2 (5 bases). Germline loops: CDR1 SGHTA, CDR2 FQGNSA. The CDR3 is 12 amino acids. V lost 5 bases, J lost 2 bases, and 7 bases lay in between. This CDR3 reads CASSAGAYEQYF. The DNA of the CDR3 is TGTGCCAGCAGCGCCGGGGCCTACGAGCAGTACTTC.

The chain's CDR3 is CASSSPPLGKETQYF. The CDR3 nucleotides are TGTGCCAGCAGTTCCCCCCCCCTAGGTAAAGAGACCCAGTACTTC. This chain connects TRBV27 to TRBJ2-5; unclear D gene. There are 15 residues in the CDR3. Germline V CDR1 and CDR2: MNHEY, SMNVEV (reference sequence). Trimming stripped 4 bases from V and 3 bases from J, with 15 bases between.

Comments on this clone: Different DNA sequences within this sample yield the same CDR3. The rearrangement joins TRBV7-9 to TRBJ2-7; D is perhaps TRBD1 (5 bases). V was cut by 5 bases and J by 3 bases, with 8 bases left in between. There are 12 residues in the CDR3. Germline V lookup: CDR1 SEHNR, CDR2 FQNEAQ (reference sequence). As DNA, the CDR3 is TGTGCCAGCAGCCGACAGAACTACGAGCAGTACTTC. It encodes CASSRQNYEQYF.

The chain uses TRBV7-9 and TRBJ2-7; D assignment may be TRBD1 or TRBD2 (6 bases each). CDR3 length: 15 amino acids. V lost 5 bases, J lost 2 bases, and 16 bases lay in between. CDR1 and CDR2 from the germline V gene are SEHNR and FQNEAQ (reference sequence). CDR3 nucleotides: TGTGCCAGCAGCCCCGCCCGGGGGCTTCCCTACGAGCAGTACTTC. Amino acids: CASSPARGLPYEQYF.

The chain uses TRBV13 and TRBJ1-2, with D maybe TRBD1 (5 bases). The CDR3 totals 14 residues. Germline values: CDR1 PRHDT, CDR2 FYEKMQ (reference sequence). The V end lost 2 bases, the J end lost 8 bases, and 15 bases lay between the germline ends. In DNA, the CDR3 is TGTGCCAGCAGCTTACTAGGCAGGGAGGGCGGCTACACCTTC. Translating gives CASSLLGREGGYTF.

This chain connects TRBV24-1 to TRBJ1-5; 9 bases agree with TRBD1. The trim removed 5 bases at V and 5 bases at J, leaving 6 bases unmatched. Germline V lookup: CDR1 KGHDR, CDR2 SFDVKD. CDR3 length equals 15 residues. CDR3 in DNA: TGTGCCACCAGTGCTACAGGGGGCGGCGATCAGCCCCAGCATTTT. It specifies CATSATGGGDQPQHF.

The CDR3 is CASSTDGETQYF. Here the CDR3 DNA reads TGTGCCAGTAGTACGGACGGGGAGACCCAGTACTTC. The V and J genes are TRBV19 and TRBJ2-5, with D uncertain. The CDR3 runs to 12 residues. Germline lookup yields CDR1 LNHDA and CDR2 SQIVND (reference sequence). Deletions cut 4 bases from V and 5 bases from J, with 8 bases between.